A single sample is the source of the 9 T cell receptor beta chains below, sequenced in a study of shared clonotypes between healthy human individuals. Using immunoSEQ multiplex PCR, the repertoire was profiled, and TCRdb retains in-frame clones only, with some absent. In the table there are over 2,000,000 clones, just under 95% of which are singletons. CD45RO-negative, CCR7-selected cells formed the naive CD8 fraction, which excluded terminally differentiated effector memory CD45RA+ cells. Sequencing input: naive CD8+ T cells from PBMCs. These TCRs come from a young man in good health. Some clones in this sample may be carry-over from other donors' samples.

The CDR3 DNA follows: TGCGCCAGCAGCCAGACAGTCACAGATACGCAGTATTTT. This gives the protein CASSQTVTDTQYF. This chain joins TRBV5-1 and TRBJ2-3; a weak D match, TRBD1 (5 bases). The CDR3 is 13 amino acids. Germline V gene sequence: CDR1 SGHRS, CDR2 YFSETQ. V was clipped by 4 bases and J by 2 bases, with 8 bases between them.

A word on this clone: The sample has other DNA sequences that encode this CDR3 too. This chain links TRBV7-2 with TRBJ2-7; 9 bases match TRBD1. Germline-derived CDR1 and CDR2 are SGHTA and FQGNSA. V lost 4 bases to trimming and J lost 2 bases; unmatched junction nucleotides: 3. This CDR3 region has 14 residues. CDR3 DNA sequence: TGTGCCAGCAGCTCCCGGGACAGGGCCTACGAGCAGTACTTC. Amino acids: CASSSRDRAYEQYF. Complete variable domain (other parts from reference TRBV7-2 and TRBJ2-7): GAGVSQSPSNKVTEKGKDVELRCDPISGHTALYWYRQSLGQGLEFLIYFQGNSAPDKSGLPSDRFSAERTGGSVSTLTIQRTQQEDSAVYLCASSSRDRAYEQYFGPGTRLTVT.

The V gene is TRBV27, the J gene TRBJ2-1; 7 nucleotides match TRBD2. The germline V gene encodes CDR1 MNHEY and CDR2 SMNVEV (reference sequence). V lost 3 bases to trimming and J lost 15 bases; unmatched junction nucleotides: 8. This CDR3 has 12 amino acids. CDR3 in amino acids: CASSFGGVAPFF. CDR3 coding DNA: TGTGCCAGCAGTTTTGGGGGGGTGGCCCCGTTCTTC.

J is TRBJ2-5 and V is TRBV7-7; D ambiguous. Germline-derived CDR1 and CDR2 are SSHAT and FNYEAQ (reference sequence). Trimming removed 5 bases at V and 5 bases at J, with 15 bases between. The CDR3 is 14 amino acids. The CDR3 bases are TGTGCCAGCAGCCTTCTCCAAGGGATGGAGACCCAGTACTTC. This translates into CASSLLQGMETQYF.

The CDR3 region is CASTLIRDGAYEQYF. In nucleotides, the CDR3 is TGTGCCAGCACCCTCATCCGGGACGGAGCCTACGAGCAGTACTTC. This chain connects TRBV28 to TRBJ2-7; either TRBD1 or TRBD2 may fit D (5 bases each). Between the trimmed V and J ends, which lost 7 bases and 2 bases, there was a span of 18 bases. Germline assignment: CDR1 MDHEN and CDR2 SYDVKM. The CDR3 runs to 15 residues.

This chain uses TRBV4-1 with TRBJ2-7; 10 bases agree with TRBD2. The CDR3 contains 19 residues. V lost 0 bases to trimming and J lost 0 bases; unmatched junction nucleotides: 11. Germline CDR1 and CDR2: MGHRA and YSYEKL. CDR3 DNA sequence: TGCGCCAGCAGCCAAGATCCGTTTAGCGGGGGGCGGAGCTCCTACGAGCAGTACTTC. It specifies CASSQDPFSGGRSSYEQYF.

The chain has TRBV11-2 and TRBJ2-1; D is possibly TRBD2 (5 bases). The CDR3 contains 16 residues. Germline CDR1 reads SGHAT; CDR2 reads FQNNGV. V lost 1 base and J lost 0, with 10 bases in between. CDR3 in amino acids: CASSLVGVLSYNEQFF. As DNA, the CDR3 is TGTGCCAGCAGCTTAGTGGGAGTTCTCTCCTACAATGAGCAGTTCTTC.

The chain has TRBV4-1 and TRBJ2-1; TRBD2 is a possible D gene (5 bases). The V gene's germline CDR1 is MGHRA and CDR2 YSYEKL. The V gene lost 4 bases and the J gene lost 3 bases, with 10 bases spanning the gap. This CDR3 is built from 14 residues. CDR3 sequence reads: CASSPHDYYNEQFF. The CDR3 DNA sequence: TGCGCCAGCAGCCCACACGACTACTACAATGAGCAGTTCTTC.

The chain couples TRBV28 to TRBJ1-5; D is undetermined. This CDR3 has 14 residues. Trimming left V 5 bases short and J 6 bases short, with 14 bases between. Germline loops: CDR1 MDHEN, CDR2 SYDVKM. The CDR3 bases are TGTGCCAGCAGTCCAAGGCGGCGGGGTCAGCCCCAGCATTTT. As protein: CASSPRRRGQPQHF.